Ten or more counts support the clone carrying this T cell receptor (beta chain). Antigen: not known. The TCR beta libraries were generated through quantitative 5'-RACE incorporating molecular barcodes. TCRdb called the 5' RACE reads again in MiXCR, with one record for every CDR3 protein. The sample includes approximately 250,000 distinct CDR3 sequences, roughly a quarter seen only once; the top ten take 0.5% to 0.65%. From germline, CDR1 is DFQATT and CDR2 SNEGSKA (reference sequence). V dropped 5 bases and J dropped 6 bases, with 22 bases sitting between them. The CDR3 length is 16 residues. The source of the sample is a study of CD8 T cells in ankylosing spondylitis. Findings and limits, study-wide: Some motif variants had been reported before (in reactive arthritis synovial fluid and blood). A TCR beta motif made of eight highly homologous variants seemed typical of ankylosing spondylitis blood.

The source is a male donor with ankylosing spondylitis or in good health (not recorded which). The V and J genes are TRBV20-1 and TRBJ2-2; D might be TRBD2 (7 bases). The sample taken for sequencing was blood, either unsorted or a sorted T cell fraction (not recorded which). This CDR3 reads CSAPEGGGAGSGELFF. Here the CDR3 DNA reads TGCAGTGCTCCCGAGGGAGGGGGGGCCGGTTCCGGGGAGCTGTTTTTT.